This passage covers 19 T cell receptor beta chains from one sample sequenced in a study of T cell responses to AZD1222 COVID-19 vaccine. TCRdb's copy holds only in-frame clones and misses some; the assay was immunoSEQ multiplex PCR. The sample records about 120,000 clones, 75% to 90% being singletons. The starting material was peripheral blood, obtained on day 0 of AZD1222 vaccination. The source is an adult in good health.

The genes are TRBV28 and TRBJ1-1; TRBD1 agrees at 7 bases. Germline V gene lookup returns CDR1 MDHEN and CDR2 SYDVKM. Trimming removed 0 bases from V and 1 base from J; junction bases left unmatched: 5. The CDR3 has 16 amino acids. This CDR3 reads CASSLWGAGGNTEAFF. In nucleotides, the CDR3 is TGTGCCAGCAGTTTATGGGGAGCAGGGGGGAACACTGAAGCTTTCTTT. The variable domain in full, with the rest retrieved from reference TRBV28 and TRBJ1-1, is DVKVTQSSRYLVKRTGEKVFLECVQDMDHENMFWYRQDPGLGLRLIYFSYDVKMKEKGDIPEGYSVSREKKERFSLILESASTNQTSMYLCASSLWGAGGNTEAFFGQGTRLTVV.

The chain is built from TRBV7-2 and TRBJ2-1, with TRBD2 matching 9 bases. Germline V gene data show CDR1 as SGHTA and CDR2 as FQGNSA. This CDR3 spans 17 amino acids. Trimming took 0 bases from V and 7 from J; bases not matched to a gene: 10. In DNA, the CDR3 is TGTGCCAGCAGCTTAGCGGTTGGCGGGGGGGGAAGGAATGAGCAGTTCTTC. It yields the protein CASSLAVGGGGRNEQFF.

This chain links TRBV2 with TRBJ2-2; 11 bases are a match to TRBD1. The CDR3 runs to 17 residues. Germline V lookup: CDR1 SNHLY, CDR2 FYNNEI. V lost 0 bases and J lost 7; bases outside the gene matches: 7. Here the CDR3 reads CASSEAPPGQGVGELFF. The CDR3 DNA reads as TGTGCCAGCAGTGAAGCGCCGCCGGGACAGGGGGTCGGGGAGCTGTTTTTT.

This chain links TRBV5-4 with TRBJ2-1; TRBD2 agrees at 11 bases. With V trimmed by 2 bases and J by 7 bases, 8 bases remained unmatched. This CDR3 is 16 amino acids long. CDR1 SGHNT and CDR2 YYREEE come from the germline V gene (reference sequence). The CDR3, as DNA: TGTGCCAGCAGCTTTCCCCGCGGGACTAGCGGAAATGAGCAGTTCTTC. It codes for CASSFPRGTSGNEQFF.

The J gene is TRBJ2-5, the V gene TRBV28; D might be TRBD2 (5 bases). Germline V lookup: CDR1 MDHEN, CDR2 SYDVKM. This CDR3 is built from 14 residues. V gave up 3 bases and J gave up 5 bases, with 13 bases separating them. CDR3 residues: CASSFVWGAETQYF. The CDR3, as DNA: TGTGCCAGCAGTTTCGTCTGGGGAGCCGAGACCCAGTACTTC.

The rearrangement links TRBV6-6 to TRBJ1-6; D gene unclear. Trimming shortened V by 5 bases and J by 3 bases, and 17 bases separated the two germline ends. CDR1 and CDR2 from the germline V gene are MNHNY and SVGAGI (reference sequence). CDR3 size: 17 residues. CDR3: CASSPSDKEHYNSPLHF. CDR3 in DNA: TGTGCCAGCAGTCCTTCCGACAAAGAACACTATAATTCACCCCTCCACTTT.

The rearrangement uses TRBV19 and TRBJ2-3; weak D call: TRBD2 (6 bases). Trimming took off 1 base at V and 5 bases at J, with 13 bases between the two ends. The CDR3 runs 15 residues. The germline gives CDR1 LNHDA, CDR2 SQIVND (reference sequence). The CDR3 here is CASSIAVLAQDTQYF. In DNA, the CDR3 is TGTGCCAGTAGTATAGCCGTCCTAGCGCAAGATACGCAGTATTTT.

For the CDR3, the DNA is TGTGCCATCAACCCGGGACAGGGAAACACTGAAGCTTTCTTT. This encodes CAINPGQGNTEAFF. The chain recombines TRBV10-3 with TRBJ1-1; 9 bases are a match to TRBD1. With 7 bases clipped from V and 2 bases from J, the junction kept 5 bases outside the gene matches. Germline loops: CDR1 ENHRY, CDR2 SYGVKD. The CDR3 has 14 amino acids.

V usage is TRBV2 and J usage is TRBJ1-1, with TRBD1 matching 7 bases. The J segment lost 4 bases and the V segment lost 6 bases, leaving 5 bases of the junction unmatched. The germline gives CDR1 SNHLY, CDR2 FYNNEI. This CDR3 is built from 13 residues. The CDR3 sequence: CASRVDRTTEAFF. The CDR3 DNA sequence: TGTGCCAGCAGGGTGGACAGGACCACTGAAGCTTTCTTT. The variable domain in full, completed from reference TRBV2 and TRBJ1-1, reads EPEVTQTPSHQVTQMGQEVILRCVPISNHLYFYWYRQILGQKVEFLVSFYNNEISEKSEIFDDQFSVERPDGSNFTLKIRSTKLEDSAMYFCASRVDRTTEAFFGQGTRLTVV.

V gene TRBV7-6 combines with J gene TRBJ2-1; D is unclear. Trimming took 5 bases from V and 8 from J, leaving 19 bases between them. Germline V gene lookup returns CDR1 SGHVS and CDR2 FNYEAQ. This CDR3 is 15 amino acids long. The CDR3 region is CASSHTAPPGYEQFF. The CDR3 nucleotides are TGTGCCAGCAGCCACACCGCCCCTCCTGGCTATGAGCAGTTCTTC.

The chain recombines TRBV7-9 with TRBJ1-1; no clear D. The V end was cut by 1 base, the J end by 11 bases, with 17 bases between. The CDR3 is made up of 14 amino acids. Looked up from germline, CDR1 is SEHNR and CDR2 is FQNEAQ (reference sequence). CDR3 nucleotides: TGTGCCAGCAGCTTAGAAGAGTGGCTAAGAATGGCTTTCTTT. Its translation: CASSLEEWLRMAFF. Filled out from reference TRBV7-9 and TRBJ1-1, the complete variable domain reads DTGVSQNPRHKITKRGQNVTFRCDPISEHNRLYWYRQTLGQGPEFLTYFQNEAQLEKSRLLSDRFSAERPKGSFSTLEIQRTEQGDSAMYLCASSLEEWLRMAFFGQGTRLTVV.

The genes are TRBV11-2 and TRBJ1-4, with a tentative D call TRBD1 (5 bases). V gave up 2 bases and J gave up 7 bases, with 11 bases separating them. The CDR3 is 14 amino acids. The germline CDR1 and CDR2 sequences are SGHAT and FQNNGV. Here the CDR3 reads CASSLRQGTEKLFF. Here the CDR3 DNA reads TGTGCCAGCAGCTTAAGGCAGGGCACTGAAAAACTGTTTTTT.

The chain carries TRBV6-6 and TRBJ1-6; 9 bases are shared with TRBD1. The CDR3 totals 19 residues. Germline V gene lookup returns CDR1 MNHNY and CDR2 SVGAGI (reference sequence). V trimming: 5 bases; J trimming: 1 base; junction bases outside the gene matches: 12. Here the CDR3 reads CASSPQGGQGLSYNSPLHF. CDR3 DNA: TGTGCCAGCAGTCCCCAGGGCGGACAGGGGCTATCCTATAATTCACCCCTCCACTTT.

The V call is TRBV18, the J call TRBJ2-1; D is ambiguous. Trimming shortened V by 2 bases and J by 2 bases, and 16 bases separated the two germline ends. Per germline, CDR1 KGHSH and CDR2 LQKENI. The CDR3 sequence is 17 residues long. The CDR3 loop reads CASSPSIVRGPYNEQFF. CDR3 DNA: TGTGCCAGCTCACCATCTATCGTCCGAGGCCCCTACAATGAGCAGTTCTTC.

The chain is built from TRBV18 and TRBJ1-1; no reliable D call. CDR1 and CDR2 from the germline V gene are KGHSH and LQKENI. The V and J ends lost 2 bases and 4 bases respectively, with 8 bases between them. This CDR3 contains 13 residues. CDR3 region: CASSPARGTEAFF. The CDR3 nucleotides read TGTGCCAGCTCACCAGCTCGGGGCACTGAAGCTTTCTTT.

V gene TRBV7-2 combines with J gene TRBJ2-7, with D hard to call. Germline values: CDR1 SGHTA, CDR2 FQGNSA. This CDR3 spans 12 amino acids. Between the trimmed V and J ends, which lost 2 bases and 7 bases, there was a span of 9 bases. This CDR3 reads CASSLSWGEQYF. CDR3 nucleotides: TGTGCCAGCAGCTTAAGCTGGGGAGAGCAGTACTTC.

The chain is built from TRBV30 and TRBJ2-7, with D perhaps matching TRBD1 (6 bases). Germline CDR1 is GTSNPN and CDR2 is SVGIG (reference sequence). The V end lost 1 base, the J end lost 6 bases, and 13 bases lay between the germline ends. The length of the CDR3 is 13 residues. CDR3 in DNA: TGTGCCTGGAGTGACAGGGTTCCGGCCGAGCAGTACTTC. Encoded protein: CAWSDRVPAEQYF. The full variable domain, with the rest looked up from reference TRBV30 and TRBJ2-7, is SQTIHQWPATLVQPVGSPLSLECTVEGTSNPNLYWYRQAAGRGLQLLFYSVGIGQISSEVPQNLSASRPQDRQFILSSKKLLLSDSGFYLCAWSDRVPAEQYFGPGTRLTVT.

The chain employs TRBV2 and TRBJ1-2; D unresolved. The CDR3 is 15 residues long. Trimming removed 4 bases at V and 4 bases at J, with 16 bases between. The germline CDR1 and CDR2 sequences are SNHLY and FYNNEI. The CDR3 is CASSAPSAGGYGYTF. CDR3 coding DNA: TGTGCCAGCAGTGCCCCGTCGGCAGGTGGCTATGGCTACACCTTC. The full variable domain, in which reference TRBV2 and TRBJ1-2 provide the parts outside the CDR3, is EPEVTQTPSHQVTQMGQEVILRCVPISNHLYFYWYRQILGQKVEFLVSFYNNEISEKSEIFDDQFSVERPDGSNFTLKIRSTKLEDSAMYFCASSAPSAGGYGYTFGSGTRLTVV.

The J gene is TRBJ1-1, the V gene TRBV19; a weak D match, TRBD1 (5 bases). The CDR3 is made up of 16 amino acids. Trimming cost V 4 bases and J 4 bases, with 19 bases left between them. CDR1 LNHDA and CDR2 SQIVND come from the germline V gene (reference sequence). The CDR3 region has the DNA TGTGCCAGTAGTAATTGGGGGGAACGCTTGGGCACTGAAGCTTTCTTT. This codes for CASSNWGERLGTEAFF.